Listed here are 12 T cell receptor beta chains from one sample, sequenced in a study of cytomegalovirus exposure and HLA in healthy donors. 60 Vbeta and 13 Jbeta primers were used in PCR. Using immunoSEQ multiplex PCR, the repertoire was profiled, and TCRdb retains in-frame clones only, with some absent. This table holds under 130,000 clones, 76% found once. Sequencing was performed on PBMCs. Every receptor here comes from a man in his forties in good health and CMV-seropositive.

The rearrangement joins TRBV5-4 to TRBJ2-7; the match to TRBD1 covers 10 bases. The V and J ends lost 4 bases and 3 bases, in that order; junction bases with no gene match: 4. Germline assignment: CDR1 SGHNT and CDR2 YYREEE (reference sequence). The CDR3 has 14 residues. Written as DNA, the CDR3 is TGTGCCAGCAGCATCAGGACAGGGGGCTACGAGCAGTACTTC. Translating gives CASSIRTGGYEQYF.

The rearrangement joins TRBV29-1 to TRBJ2-1, with TRBD1 matching 10 bases. V was clipped by 6 bases and J by 5 bases; unmatched bases: 7. Germline loops: CDR1 SQVTM, CDR2 ANQGSEA. There are 14 residues in the CDR3. CDR3 region: CSVAAGTGDNEQFF. CDR3 DNA: TGCAGCGTGGCAGCCGGGACAGGGGACAATGAGCAGTTCTTC.

This chain connects TRBV5-6 to TRBJ2-3; the match to TRBD1 covers 9 bases. The CDR3 extends over 16 amino acids. V trimming: 4 bases; J trimming: 5 bases; junction bases outside the gene matches: 11. CDR1 and CDR2 from the germline V gene are SGHDT and YYEEEE. In nucleotides, the CDR3 is TGTGCCAGCAGCGCGGGACAGGGAAGGAGAGGAGATACGCAGTATTTT. Protein product: CASSAGQGRRGDTQYF.

V gene TRBV6-1 combines with J gene TRBJ1-5; D not resolved. This CDR3 is built from 11 residues. Per the germline V gene, CDR1 is MNHNS and CDR2 is SASEGT. The V and J ends lost 8 bases and 2 bases respectively, with 4 bases between them. The CDR3 coding sequence is TGTGCCAGCGCGGGCAATCAGCCCCAGCATTTT. As protein: CASAGNQPQHF.

The chain links TRBV29-1 to TRBJ1-3; D unresolved. The V gene lost 2 bases and the J gene lost 4 bases, with 3 bases spanning the gap. Looked up from germline, CDR1 is SQVTM and CDR2 is ANQGSEA. The length of the CDR3 is 11 residues. CDR3 nucleotides: TGCAGCGTTGAACGGGGAAACACCATATATTTT. It codes for CSVERGNTIYF. The full variable domain, in which reference TRBV29-1 and TRBJ1-3 provide the parts outside the CDR3, is SAVISQKPSRDICQRGTSLTIQCQVDSQVTMMFWYRQQPGQSLTLIATANQGSEATYESGFVIDKFPISRPNLTFSTLTVSNMSPEDSSIYLCSVERGNTIYFGEGSWLTVV.

Note on this clone: The junction shows a germline mismatch at one end, possibly a read error. The chain uses TRBV7-9 and TRBJ2-4, with 8 bases matching TRBD2. CDR3 size: 17 residues. Germline CDR1 and CDR2: SEHNR and FQNEAQ (reference sequence). The CDR3, as DNA: TGTGCCAGCAGCGACACTAGCGGTGGGGAGGCCAAAAACAGTCAGTACTTC. Amino acid sequence: CASSDTSGGEAKNSQYF.

The V and J genes are TRBV6-6 and TRBJ1-1; TRBD1 is a possible D gene (5 bases). The CDR3 covers 13 residues. Looked up from germline, CDR1 is MNHNY and CDR2 is SVGAGI (reference sequence). The V end lost 2 bases, the J end lost 4 bases, and 8 bases lay between the germline ends. The CDR3 sequence: CASSYGGGTEAFF. In DNA, the CDR3 is TGTGCCAGCAGTTACGGGGGAGGCACTGAAGCTTTCTTT.

This chain uses TRBV30 with TRBJ1-1, with TRBD1 matching 7 bases. The CDR3 covers 13 residues. V lost 8 bases, J lost 3 bases, and 9 bases stayed unmatched. Germline CDR1 and CDR2: GTSNPN and SVGIG (reference sequence). The CDR3 spells CAGLTGWDTEAFF. The CDR3 DNA is TGTGCCGGATTGACAGGGTGGGACACTGAAGCTTTCTTT.

The chain links TRBV18 to TRBJ2-5; unclear D gene. Germline CDR1 KGHSH, CDR2 LQKENI. This CDR3 has 13 amino acids. Deletions cut 4 bases from V and 3 bases from J, with 9 bases between. The CDR3 DNA follows: TGTGCCAGCTCACGCTTCCAGGAAGAGACCCAGTACTTC. It is translated as CASSRFQEETQYF.

This clone showed up just a few times. The chain joins TRBV5-1 to TRBJ2-3; TRBD1 agrees at 7 bases. The length of the CDR3 is 14 residues. The germline V gene encodes CDR1 SGHRS and CDR2 YFSETQ. After removal of 4 bases from V and 7 bases from J, the junction contained 9 bases not matched to a gene. CDR3 nucleotide sequence: TGCGCCAGCAGCACCGGACAGGTTCCCTATACGCAGTATTTT. It translates to CASSTGQVPYTQYF.

This chain links TRBV19 with TRBJ2-1; 7 nucleotides agree with TRBD2. Germline V CDR1 and CDR2: LNHDA, SQIVND (reference sequence). The junction had 8 bases not matched to a gene; V was cut back by 3 bases and J by 3 bases. This CDR3 spans 16 amino acids. The CDR3 coding sequence is TGTGCCAGTAGTATCGAAGCGGGGAGGGTCTACAATGAGCAGTTCTTC. It codes for CASSIEAGRVYNEQFF.

CDR3 bases: TGTGCCAGCAGCCTCGGGACTAGCGGACCCTACGAGCAGTACTTC. Amino acid sequence: CASSLGTSGPYEQYF. The chain employs TRBV7-3 and TRBJ2-7; 11 nucleotides match TRBD2. This CDR3 has 15 amino acids. V lost 5 bases to trimming and J lost 2 bases; unmatched junction nucleotides: 5. Germline V gene sequence: CDR1 SGHTA, CDR2 FQGTGA.